Sequencing of this T cell receptor beta chain was carried out in a study of T cell responses to AZD1222 COVID-19 vaccine (dated by TCRdb to the early 2020s). For the wider study: A total of 233 trial participants underwent TCR sequencing, of whom 200 to 220 had received two doses of AZD1222 and about 26 had received two doses of the MenACWY control vaccine. Trial participants were enrolled by age into subgroups of 18-55, 56-69 and 70-plus years, and about 150, 27 and 61 TCR-sequenced participants, respectively, were included in these subgroups. Points the paper makes about the study in general: The whole spike protein was spanned by vaccine-associated CD4 TCRs, and dominant responses were seen in regions 160-218 and 743-854. Conclusions about previously exposed vaccinees are limited, since just six AZD1222 recipients were seropositive for SARS-CoV-2 at baseline. Because no day 14 peak-response samples were available, repertoires were characterized only after the peak T cell response. Reportedly, close to half of the unique spike-specific TCRs recognized epitopes lying outside the regions that are mutated in the B.1.351 and B.1.1.7 variants. The 56-69-year group was small, and its depth increase did not reach significance, likely because of low power. Participants were mostly white British, with more females than males. The authors suggested clonal diversity may have been underestimated. A significant rise in spike-specific TCR breadth and depth was observed after two AZD1222 doses relative to day 0 and relative to MenACWY recipients.

The time point label here, explained by the study, means: about 28 days (+/-7) after the second vaccine dose. AZD1222 recipients given second doses at about 4 weeks or at about 12 weeks were pooled, since spike-specific TCR depth and breadth were not found to differ between the two schedules. Vaccinee samples came from UK trials COV001 and COV002, including a single-blind randomized controlled phase 2/3 trial of AZD1222 (ChAdOx1 nCoV-19) in healthy adults. Trial participant PBMC samples were collected at day 0 and day 28 after the second dose for TCRbeta chain sequencing. From cysteine to valine, the CDR3 is 13 amino acids long. The CDR3 DNA has 39 bases and is translated from base 1. The CDR3 regions of human TCRbeta chains were analyzed by immunosequencing. In the authors' own workflow: Repertoire TCRs were matched against a reference library of SARS-CoV-2-specific TCRs generated with the MIRA antigen-specificity platform. Breadth was defined as the fraction of unique TCRs that were SARS-CoV-2-associated, and depth was defined as the fraction of total T cells that were SARS-CoV-2-associated. Each spike-specific TCR was assigned to its reactive spike region and to a CD4 or CD8 class using the MIRA data. Log10-transformed breadth and depth values were compared by one-way ANOVA with Sidak's multiple comparisons tests. Drawn from immuneACCESS, this table holds only the in-frame rearrangements with V and J called that TCRdb kept. Clones are partly lost; checked studies trace under half to an unresolved V gene and leave the rest unexplained. The V and J calls and the clone size are those of that table, but D and trimming were determined from the DNA. A total of about 84,000 clones appear in this sample, roughly 85% of them only once. The top ten constitute around 10% of the sample.

Regarding this clone: Its cognate antigen has yet to be identified. Base qualities are not provided; no much larger clone lies one nucleotide away.

The receptor comes from an adult who received the AZD1222 COVID-19 vaccine. Source: peripheral blood, taken 28 days after the second AZD1222 dose. The chain couples TRBV12-3 or TRBV12-4 to TRBJ2-7; 11 central nucleotides agree with TRBD1. The CDR3 region has the sequence CASSLGTGGEQYV. Read as DNA, the sequence is TGTGCCAGCAGCTTAGGGACAGGGGGCGAGCAGTACGTC.